A single T cell receptor beta chain is shown here with its context. TCRdb's table, derived via immunoSEQ multiplex PCR, lists solely in-frame clones and lacks some. The table lists some 2 million clones, 85% to 95% of them singletons, with more than 0.1% in the top ten. This entry is derived from a study of shared clonotypes between healthy human individuals. V lost 3 bases and J lost 0, with 10 bases in between. The CDR3 covers 14 residues. The germline V gene encodes CDR1 GTSNPN and CDR2 SVGIG (reference sequence). The sample consisted of naive CD4+ T cells sorted from blood. Subset defined: CD45RA+ positively selected. The source is a man aged 18-30 years in good health. This rearrangement joins TRBV30 to TRBJ2-3; D possibly corresponds to TRBD2 (5 bases). CDR3 amino acids: CAWSSGSSTDTQYF. DNA of the CDR3: TGTGCCTGGAGCAGCGGCTCTAGCACAGATACGCAGTATTTT. Looking up the rest from reference TRBV30 and TRBJ2-3 gives the full variable domain: SQTIHQWPATLVQPVGSPLSLECTVEGTSNPNLYWYRQAAGRGLQLLFYSVGIGQISSEVPQNLSASRPQDRQFILSSKKLLLSDSGFYLCAWSSGSSTDTQYFGPGTRLTVL.